This passage covers 29 T cell receptor beta chains from one sample sequenced in a study of human T cells and chemical hapten exposure. In TCRdb, the 5' RACE reads were re-called with MiXCR into one record per CDR3 protein. The sample lists 110,000 or so distinct CDR3 sequences, around 20% occurring once. The study extracted total RNA from unfractionated whole blood. The receptor set was obtained from a human donor in good health.

This clonotype showed up just a few times. V gene TRBV6-5 combines with J gene TRBJ1-2, with D perhaps TRBD1 (5 bases). This CDR3 region has 14 residues. CDR1 and CDR2 from the germline V gene are MNHEY and SVGAGI. Trimming removed 8 bases from V and 7 bases from J, with 20 bases in between. CDR3 residues: CASRDRVGRGGYTF. The CDR3 DNA is TGTGCCAGCCGGGACCGCGTCGGGAGGGGTGGCTACACCTTC.

The sample holds a few counts of this clonotype. The CDR3 protein is CSVDTLEQFF. CDR3 coding DNA: TGCAGCGTTGATACCCTTGAGCAGTTCTTC. The gene calls are TRBV29-1 and TRBJ2-1; unclear D gene. The CDR3 extends over 10 amino acids. The V end was cut by 3 bases, the J end by 9 bases, with 6 bases between. Germline V gives CDR1 SQVTM, CDR2 ANQGSEA.

This clonotype was observed at least ten times. This chain links TRBV12-3 or TRBV12-4 with TRBJ2-7; perhaps D is TRBD1 or TRBD2 (5 bases each). Trimming left V 3 bases short and J 7 bases short, with 22 bases between. The CDR3 loop spans 16 amino acids. CDR3 amino acids: CASSLGRRTQAGEQYF. The CDR3 nucleotides are TGTGCCAGCAGTTTGGGACGCCGGACCCAAGCTGGGGAGCAGTACTTC.

The V gene is TRBV7-9, the J gene TRBJ2-7; D gene uncertain. CDR3 size: 18 residues. V shed 3 bases and J shed 1 base, with 22 bases lying between them. Germline assignment: CDR1 SEHNR and CDR2 FQNEAQ (reference sequence). Written as DNA, the CDR3 is TGTGCCAGCAGCTTTAGTAAGACACCACATTCTCTATCCTACGAGCAGTACTTC. It yields the protein CASSFSKTPHSLSYEQYF.

This clonotype came up a few times. The J gene is TRBJ2-7, the V gene TRBV28; D possibly matches TRBD1 or TRBD2 (5 bases each). Germline CDR1 is MDHEN and CDR2 is SYDVKM. The CDR3 length is 16 residues. V was trimmed by 4 bases and J by 0 bases, leaving 16 bases between them. The DNA of the CDR3 is TGTGCCAGCAGTTGGGGGTACTGGGACCGCTCCTACGAGCAGTACTTC. Its protein product is CASSWGYWDRSYEQYF.

This clonotype was observed a handful of times. V usage is TRBV29-1 and J usage is TRBJ1-1; D unresolved. CDR3 size: 11 residues. The V gene lost 4 bases and the J gene lost 5 bases, with 8 bases spanning the gap. From germline, CDR1 is SQVTM and CDR2 ANQGSEA. The CDR3 loop is CSVGGGTEAFF. CDR3 nucleotide sequence: TGCAGCGTTGGAGGAGGGACTGAAGCTTTCTTT.

This chain joins TRBV21-1 and TRBJ1-1; the table's D call TRBD1 went unverified against the DNA. TRBV21-1 is annotated as a pseudogene. The CDR3 is 15 residues long. The CDR3 region is CASSPQGARNTEAFF. The CDR3 region has the DNA TGTGCCAGCAGTCCGCAGGGCGCCAGGAACACTGAAGCTTTCTTT.

This chain connects TRBV15 to TRBJ2-7; 10 positions match TRBD2. The germline gives CDR1 LNHNV, CDR2 YYDKDF (reference sequence). Germline trimming cut 1 base from V and 0 bases from J; bases unmatched to any gene: 6. This CDR3 has 17 amino acids. Here the CDR3 DNA reads TGTGCCACCAGCAGAGCCTTTGGACTAGCGGACTCCTACGAGCAGTACTTC. It yields the protein CATSRAFGLADSYEQYF. Full variable domain (rest looked up from reference TRBV15 and TRBJ2-7): DAMVIQNPRYQVTQFGKPVTLSCSQTLNHNVMYWYQQKSSQAPKLLFHYYDKDFNNEADTPDNFQSRRPNTSFCFLDIRSPGLGDTAMYLCATSRAFGLADSYEQYFGPGTRLTVT.

The chain uses TRBV6-6 and TRBJ2-1, with TRBD1 identical over 7 bases. CDR1 and CDR2 (germline): MNHNY, SVGAGI (reference sequence). This CDR3 contains 15 residues. V shed 6 bases and J 0 bases; nucleotides not matched to a gene: 5. The CDR3 loop reads CASSGQASSYNEQFF. CDR3 DNA sequence: TGTGCCAGCAGCGGACAGGCGAGCTCCTACAATGAGCAGTTCTTC.

This clonotype was counted only a few times. The chain employs TRBV2 and TRBJ1-1; 8 bases line up with TRBD1. V shed 5 bases, J shed 0 bases, and the junction held 2 bases outside the gene matches. The germline gives CDR1 SNHLY, CDR2 FYNNEI. The CDR3 runs to 14 residues. CDR3 sequence (DNA): TGTGCCAGCAGTCGACAGGGGCTGAACACTGAAGCTTTCTTT. This gives the protein CASSRQGLNTEAFF.

J is TRBJ2-3 and V is TRBV28; 14 nucleotides match TRBD2. The CDR3 is made up of 18 amino acids. In germline, CDR1 is MDHEN, CDR2 SYDVKM. V was pared by 2 bases and J by 6 bases, with 10 bases of the junction left unmatched. CDR3 amino acids: CASSLGLTSGRAEDTQYF. CDR3 coding DNA: TGTGCCAGCAGTTTAGGACTGACTAGCGGGAGGGCCGAGGATACGCAGTATTTT.

This clonotype has just one count. The chain is built from TRBV5-4 and TRBJ1-1; 8 nucleotides align to TRBD1. CDR1 and CDR2 (germline): SGHNT, YYREEE (reference sequence). The CDR3 runs to 15 residues. V shed 4 bases and J 6 bases; nucleotides not matched to a gene: 11. This chain's CDR3 is CASSLKTGAFAEAFF. In nucleotides, the CDR3 is TGTGCCAGCAGCCTGAAGACAGGGGCATTCGCTGAAGCTTTCTTT.

This clonotype was counted only a few times. The gene calls are TRBV14 and TRBJ1-1; D remains unclear. Germline V lookup: CDR1 SGHDN, CDR2 FVKESK. This CDR3 is built from 14 residues. With 4 bases removed from V and 3 bases from J, the gap between germline ends came to 12 bases. The CDR3: CASSLLNLDTEAFF. The CDR3 DNA reads TGTGCCAGCAGCCTTTTGAATCTCGACACTGAAGCTTTCTTT.

This clonotype was seen a few times. The chain employs TRBV2 and TRBJ2-1; D is undetermined. This CDR3 is 13 amino acids long. With 7 bases removed from V and 4 bases from J, the gap between germline ends came to 11 bases. Germline-derived CDR1 and CDR2 are SNHLY and FYNNEI. CDR3 residues: CASTTEKYNEQFF. The CDR3 coding sequence is TGTGCCAGCACGACTGAGAAGTACAATGAGCAGTTCTTC.

This clonotype was seen only a few times. The CDR3 DNA is TGTGCCAGCAGAAACGGGACAGCTTATAATTCACCCCTCCACTTT. Encoded protein: CASRNGTAYNSPLHF. The chain is built from TRBV7-9 and TRBJ1-6; the match to TRBD1 covers 7 bases. This CDR3 spans 15 amino acids. CDR1 is SEHNR and CDR2 is FQNEAQ in the germline V gene (reference sequence). Trimming removed 6 bases from V and 4 bases from J; junction bases left unmatched: 6.

The rearrangement uses TRBV14 and TRBJ2-1, with D unresolved. From germline, CDR1 is SGHDN and CDR2 FVKESK. This CDR3 spans 13 amino acids. Trimming took off 6 bases at V and 5 bases at J, with 11 bases between the two ends. CDR3 in amino acids: CASRGAGHNEQFF. DNA of the CDR3: TGTGCCAGCAGGGGCGCTGGTCACAATGAGCAGTTCTTC.

The chain recombines TRBV27 with TRBJ1-1, with 7 bases that match TRBD1. Per germline, CDR1 MNHEY and CDR2 SMNVEV (reference sequence). CDR3 length equals 18 residues. Trimming removed 2 bases from V and 0 bases from J; junction bases left unmatched: 12. The CDR3 loop is CASSLDVPGTAMNTEAFF. For the CDR3, the DNA is TGTGCCAGCAGTTTAGACGTCCCCGGGACAGCAATGAACACTGAAGCTTTCTTT.

This clonotype was found a few times. The chain combines TRBV7-3 with TRBJ2-1; TRBD2 aligns across 7 bases. Germline V CDR1 and CDR2: SGHTA, FQGTGA. Trimming removed 5 bases from V and 2 bases from J; junction bases left unmatched: 6. The CDR3 covers 15 residues. In DNA form, the CDR3 reads TGTGCCAGCAGCGCCCAGCGGGGCACCTACAATGAGCAGTTCTTC. Its protein product is CASSAQRGTYNEQFF. Supplemented by reference TRBV7-3 and TRBJ2-1, the full variable domain reads GAGVSQTPSNKVTEKGKYVELRCDPISGHTALYWYRQSLGQGPEFLIYFQGTGAADDSGLPNDRFFAVRPEGSVSTLKIQRTERGDSAVYLCASSAQRGTYNEQFFGPGTRLTVL.

This chain uses TRBV2 with TRBJ2-7; 8 bases fit TRBD2. The CDR3 sequence is 14 residues long. Germline trimming cut 8 bases from V and 4 bases from J; bases unmatched to any gene: 10. CDR1 is SNHLY, CDR2 FYNNEI, per germline. As DNA, the CDR3 is TGTGCCAGCCTATCCTCGAGCGGGGGATACGAGCAGTACTTC. Translating gives CASLSSSGGYEQYF.

V is TRBV2 and J is TRBJ1-4; possible D gene TRBD1, 5 bases. The CDR3 extends over 14 amino acids. V lost 8 bases and J 7 bases, leaving 17 bases between the germline ends. Germline V lookup: CDR1 SNHLY, CDR2 FYNNEI. In DNA form, the CDR3 reads TGTGCCAGCCTCGAGAGGGGTACAAGTGAAAAACTGTTTTTT. Translating gives CASLERGTSEKLFF.

This clonotype was counted a few times. The genes are TRBV28 and TRBJ2-6; D uncertain. The CDR3 consists of 16 residues. CDR1 and CDR2 (germline): MDHEN, SYDVKM. The germline V and J ends were trimmed by 7 bases and 1 base, with 14 bases remaining between them. CDR3 nucleotides: TGTGCCAGCATCCCTCAGGTTGGGTCTGGGGCCAACGTCCTGACTTTC. This codes for CASIPQVGSGANVLTF.

This clonotype was seen more than once but under ten times. The chain couples TRBV9 to TRBJ2-1; no clear D gene. The V gene's germline CDR1 is SGDLS and CDR2 YYNGEE. There are 17 residues in the CDR3. V was pared by 4 bases and J by 0 bases, with 17 bases between. For the CDR3, the DNA is TGTGCCAGCAGCCCCTCGGTGGGCCTTTACTCCTACAATGAGCAGTTCTTC. Its translation: CASSPSVGLYSYNEQFF.

This clonotype was seen only a few times. The gene calls are TRBV10-3 and TRBJ2-7; perhaps TRBD2 as D (5 bases). Germline V gives CDR1 ENHRY, CDR2 SYGVKD. The CDR3 has 12 residues. V lost 5 bases, J lost 3 bases, and 8 bases lay in between. This chain's CDR3 is CAISTGGYEQYF. The CDR3, as DNA: TGTGCCATCAGTACTGGAGGCTACGAGCAGTACTTC.

The genes are TRBV6-1 and TRBJ1-1, with D hard to call. With 6 bases removed from V and 6 bases from J, the gap between germline ends came to 5 bases. Germline V gene lookup returns CDR1 MNHNS and CDR2 SASEGT. This CDR3 comprises 10 residues. CDR3 in DNA: TGTGCCAGCAGGGAGGCTGAAGCTTTCTTT. Encoded protein: CASREAEAFF.

The chain combines TRBV6-5 with TRBJ1-2; D is uncertain. Looked up from germline, CDR1 is MNHEY and CDR2 is SVGAGI. Trimming left V 2 bases short and J 2 bases short, with 6 bases between. This CDR3 has 13 residues. CDR3: CASSYDGNYGYTF. CDR3 sequence (DNA): TGTGCCAGCAGTTACGATGGGAACTATGGCTACACCTTC.

V is TRBV5-4 and J is TRBJ2-1; 10 positions match TRBD2. After removal of 1 base from V and 3 bases from J, the junction contained 4 bases not matched to a gene. This CDR3 comprises 16 residues. CDR1 and CDR2 from the germline V gene are SGHNT and YYREEE (reference sequence). The CDR3 DNA follows: TGTGCCAGCAGCTTGTTAGGACTAGCGGACTACAATGAGCAGTTCTTC. It translates to CASSLLGLADYNEQFF.

This clonotype was counted only a few times. The chain couples TRBV29-1 to TRBJ1-1; possibly TRBD1 for D (6 bases). Trimming shortened V by 4 bases and J by 1 base, and 10 bases separated the two germline ends. There are 13 residues in the CDR3. Germline-derived CDR1 and CDR2 are SQVTM and ANQGSEA. This CDR3 is CSVVWGQNTEAFF. In nucleotides, the CDR3 is TGCAGCGTTGTATGGGGACAGAACACTGAAGCTTTCTTT.

This clonotype has only a few counts. The chain links TRBV7-2 to TRBJ2-5; the D gene is possibly TRBD1 (6 bases). The CDR3 runs 13 residues. V dropped 5 bases and J dropped 5 bases, with 12 bases sitting between them. Germline assignment: CDR1 SGHTA and CDR2 FQGNSA. CDR3 region: CASSVDRRETQYF. The CDR3 DNA reads as TGTGCCAGCAGCGTAGACAGGAGGGAGACCCAGTACTTC.

The sample holds a few counts of this clonotype. The chain employs TRBV7-9 and TRBJ1-4; unclear D gene. CDR1 is SEHNR, CDR2 FQNEAQ, per germline (reference sequence). V lost 5 bases and J 5 bases, leaving 9 bases between the germline ends. The CDR3 extends over 13 amino acids. CDR3: CASSADLNEKLFF. CDR3 sequence (DNA): TGTGCCAGCAGCGCGGACCTAAATGAAAAACTGTTTTTT.